What follows are 10 T cell receptor beta chains derived from one specimen sequenced in a study of technical replicates of blood from a few donors. The repertoire was sequenced with immunoSEQ multiplex PCR; TCRdb's copy has only in-frame clones and lacks some. The sample includes approximately 94,000 clones, approximately 95% of them seen just once. Sequenced: T cells isolated from PBMCs. These receptors were taken from a human donor in good health.

The V and J genes are TRBV7-3 and TRBJ2-2; possibly TRBD2 for D (5 bases). Between the trimmed V and J ends, which lost 1 base and 3 bases, there was a span of 6 bases. This CDR3 has 14 amino acids. Germline V gives CDR1 SGHTA, CDR2 FQGTGA. In DNA, the CDR3 is TGTGCCAGCAGCTTAAGCGGGTACACCGGGGAGCTGTTTTTT. It specifies CASSLSGYTGELFF.

The chain employs TRBV10-3 and TRBJ2-1, with D possibly being TRBD1 (6 bases). The CDR3 spans 15 residues. Germline assignment: CDR1 ENHRY and CDR2 SYGVKD. V lost 2 bases and J 1 base, leaving 9 bases between the germline ends. The CDR3 reads CAISETGRSYNEQFF. DNA for the CDR3: TGTGCCATCAGTGAGACAGGGCGGTCCTACAATGAGCAGTTCTTC.

V usage is TRBV7-3 and J usage is TRBJ2-1; 13 bases line up with TRBD2. V dropped 1 base and J dropped 7; count of bases not matched to a gene: 10. The CDR3 runs 18 residues. Germline CDR1 SGHTA, CDR2 FQGTGA. CDR3 amino acids: CASSLISPTSGRGNEQFF. The DNA of the CDR3 is TGTGCCAGCAGCTTAATATCCCCAACTAGCGGGAGGGGAAATGAGCAGTTCTTC.

The CDR3 region has the DNA TGTGCCAGCAGCTTATTCATACAAAACACCGGGGAGCTGTTTTTT. It is translated as CASSLFIQNTGELFF. The chain joins TRBV7-3 to TRBJ2-2, with D unresolved. This CDR3 has 15 amino acids. Trimming pared 2 bases from V and 2 bases from J, leaving 9 bases between. Per germline, CDR1 SGHTA and CDR2 FQGTGA.

This CDR3 is CASSSTSDSNQPQHF. The CDR3 DNA reads TGTGCCAGCAGCTCGACATCCGATAGCAATCAGCCCCAGCATTTT. This chain connects TRBV7-9 to TRBJ1-5; D unclear. CDR3 length equals 15 residues. Germline CDR1 is SEHNR and CDR2 is FQNEAQ (reference sequence). Trimming cost V 4 bases and J 0 bases, with 10 bases left between them.

The sample holds a few counts of this clone. This chain uses TRBV11-3 with TRBJ2-1, with 8 bases aligning to TRBD1. CDR1 is SGHNT and CDR2 is YENEEA in the germline V gene. This CDR3 is 14 amino acids long. With 2 bases clipped from V and 7 bases from J, the junction kept 4 bases outside the gene matches. In DNA form, the CDR3 reads TGTGCCAGCAGCTTACAGGGGGCCCTTAATGAGCAGTTCTTC. Translated: CASSLQGALNEQFF.

The chain links TRBV11-2 to TRBJ1-1; 7 bases agree with TRBD1. The V and J ends lost 3 bases and 4 bases, in that order; junction bases with no gene match: 5. Germline CDR1 SGHAT, CDR2 FQNNGV. The CDR3 covers 14 residues. CDR3 nucleotides: TGTGCCAGCAGCTTTAACAGGGGCGCCACTGAAGCTTTCTTT. Protein product: CASSFNRGATEAFF.

The V gene is TRBV4-3, the J gene TRBJ2-5, with TRBD2 matching over 12 bases. V was clipped by 1 base and J by 0 bases; unmatched bases: 0. The CDR3 has 16 amino acids. Germline CDR1 LGHNA, CDR2 YSLEER. In DNA form, the CDR3 reads TGCGCCAGCAGCCAAGGACTAGCGGGAGACCAAGAGACCCAGTACTTC. It is translated as CASSQGLAGDQETQYF.

The genes are TRBV27 and TRBJ1-5; D is perhaps TRBD1 (6 bases). The CDR3 has 16 residues. The germline V gene has CDR1 MNHEY and CDR2 SMNVEV (reference sequence). V lost 5 bases to trimming and J lost 1 base, with 15 bases between them. CDR3 nucleotides: TGTGCCAGCAGTGGGGATACAGGGTTAAGCAATCAGCCCCAGCATTTT. Translated, it gives CASSGDTGLSNQPQHF.

The chain recombines TRBV27 with TRBJ1-1, with 10 bases matching TRBD1. This CDR3 is built from 15 residues. Germline V gene sequence: CDR1 MNHEY, CDR2 SMNVEV (reference sequence). The V gene end was trimmed by 5 bases and the J gene end by 4 bases; junction bases not matched to a gene: 7. CDR3 nucleotides: TGTGCCAGCAGTCAAATGACAGGGGGCCTCACTGAAGCTTTCTTT. Translating gives CASSQMTGGLTEAFF.